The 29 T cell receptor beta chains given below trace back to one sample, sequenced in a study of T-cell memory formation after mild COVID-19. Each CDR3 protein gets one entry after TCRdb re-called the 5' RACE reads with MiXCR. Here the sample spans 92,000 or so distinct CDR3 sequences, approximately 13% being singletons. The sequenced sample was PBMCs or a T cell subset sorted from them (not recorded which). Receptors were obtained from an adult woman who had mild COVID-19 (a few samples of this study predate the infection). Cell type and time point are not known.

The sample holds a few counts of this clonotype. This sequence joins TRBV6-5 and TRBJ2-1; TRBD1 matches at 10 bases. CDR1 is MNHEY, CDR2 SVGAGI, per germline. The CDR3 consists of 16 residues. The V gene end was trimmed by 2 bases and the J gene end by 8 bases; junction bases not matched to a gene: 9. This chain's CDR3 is CASSYLYGTGVHEQFF. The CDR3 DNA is TGTGCCAGCAGTTACCTTTACGGGACAGGGGTTCATGAGCAGTTCTTC.

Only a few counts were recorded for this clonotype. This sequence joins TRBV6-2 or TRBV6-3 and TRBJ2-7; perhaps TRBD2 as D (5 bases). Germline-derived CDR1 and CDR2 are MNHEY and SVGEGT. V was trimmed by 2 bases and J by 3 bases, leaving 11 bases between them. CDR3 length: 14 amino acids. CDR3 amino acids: CASSYEGFHYEQYF. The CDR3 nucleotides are TGTGCCAGCAGTTACGAGGGTTTTCACTACGAGCAGTACTTC.

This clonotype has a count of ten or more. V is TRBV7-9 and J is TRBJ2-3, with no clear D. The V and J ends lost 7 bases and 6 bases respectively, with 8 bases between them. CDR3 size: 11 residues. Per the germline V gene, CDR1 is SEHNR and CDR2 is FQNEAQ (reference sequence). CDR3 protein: CASTIRDTQYF. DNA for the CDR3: TGTGCCAGCACCATAAGGGATACGCAGTATTTT.

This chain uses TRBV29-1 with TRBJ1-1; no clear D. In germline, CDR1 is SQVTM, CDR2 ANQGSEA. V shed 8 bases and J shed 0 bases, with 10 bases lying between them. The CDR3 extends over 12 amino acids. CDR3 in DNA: TGCAGCCCACTGGTGATGAACACTGAAGCTTTCTTT. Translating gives CSPLVMNTEAFF.

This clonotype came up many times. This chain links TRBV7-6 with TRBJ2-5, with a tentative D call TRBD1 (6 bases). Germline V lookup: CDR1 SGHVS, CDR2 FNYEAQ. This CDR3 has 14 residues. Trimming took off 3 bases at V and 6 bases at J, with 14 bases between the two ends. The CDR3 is CASSFTGIVQTQYF. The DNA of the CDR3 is TGTGCCAGCAGCTTCACAGGGATAGTGCAGACCCAGTACTTC.

The CDR3 protein is CASSIGVASSYNEQFF. The CDR3 coding sequence is TGTGCCAGTAGTATCGGGGTGGCGAGCTCCTACAATGAGCAGTTCTTC. This chain links TRBV19 with TRBJ2-1, with D perhaps TRBD2 (5 bases). This CDR3 region has 16 residues. V lost 3 bases to trimming and J lost 0 bases, with 12 bases between them. Germline lookup yields CDR1 LNHDA and CDR2 SQIVND (reference sequence).

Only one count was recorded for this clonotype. The CDR3: CSAGGGGPQFF. CDR3 DNA: TGCAGTGCTGGAGGGGGGGGCCCTCAGTTCTTC. The rearrangement uses TRBV20-1 and TRBJ2-1; D might be TRBD2 (7 bases). Trimming left V 5 bases short and J 13 bases short, with 15 bases between. CDR3 length: 11 amino acids. Germline V gene sequence: CDR1 DFQATT, CDR2 SNEGSKA (reference sequence).

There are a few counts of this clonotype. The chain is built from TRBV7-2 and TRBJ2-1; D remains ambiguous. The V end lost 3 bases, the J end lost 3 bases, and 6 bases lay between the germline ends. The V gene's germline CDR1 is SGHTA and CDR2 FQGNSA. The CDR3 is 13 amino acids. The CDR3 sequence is CASSFLVYNEQFF. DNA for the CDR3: TGTGCCAGCAGCTTCTTAGTCTACAATGAGCAGTTCTTC.

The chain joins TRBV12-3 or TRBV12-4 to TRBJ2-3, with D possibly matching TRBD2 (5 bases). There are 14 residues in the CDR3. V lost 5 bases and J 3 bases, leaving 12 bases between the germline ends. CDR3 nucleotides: TGTGCCAGCAGTCGCCGGGATACTACAGATACGCAGTATTTT. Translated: CASSRRDTTDTQYF.

The CDR3: CAWSTRQPETQYF. As DNA, the CDR3 is TGTGCCTGGAGTACCCGGCAGCCGGAGACCCAGTACTTC. The V gene is TRBV30, the J gene TRBJ2-5; no clear D gene. Germline assignment: CDR1 GTSNPN and CDR2 SVGIG (reference sequence). V lost 2 bases, J lost 5 bases, and 12 bases lay in between. The CDR3 spans 13 residues.

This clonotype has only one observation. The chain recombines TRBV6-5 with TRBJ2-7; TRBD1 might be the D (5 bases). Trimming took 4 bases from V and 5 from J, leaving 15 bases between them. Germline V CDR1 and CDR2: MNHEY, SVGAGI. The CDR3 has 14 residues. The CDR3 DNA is TGTGCCAGCAGTTCGGTTGGTAGGGGCGACGAGCAGTACTTC. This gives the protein CASSSVGRGDEQYF.

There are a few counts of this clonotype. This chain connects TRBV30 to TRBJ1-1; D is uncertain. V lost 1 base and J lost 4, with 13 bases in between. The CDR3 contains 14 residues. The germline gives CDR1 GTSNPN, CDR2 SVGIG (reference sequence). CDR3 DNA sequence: TGTGCCTGGAGTGAAGGTGTAGGGTCCACTGAAGCTTTCTTT. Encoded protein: CAWSEGVGSTEAFF.

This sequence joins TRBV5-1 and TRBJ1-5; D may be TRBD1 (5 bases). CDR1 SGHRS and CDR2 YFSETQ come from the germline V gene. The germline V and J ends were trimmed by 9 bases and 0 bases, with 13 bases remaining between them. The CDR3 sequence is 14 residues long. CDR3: CATPTDYSNQPQHF. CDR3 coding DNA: TGCGCCACCCCGACAGACTATAGCAATCAGCCCCAGCATTTT. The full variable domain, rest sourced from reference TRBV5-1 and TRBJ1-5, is KAGVTQTPRYLIKTRGQQVTLSCSPISGHRSVSWYQQTPGQGLQFLFEYFSETQRNKGNFPGRFSGRQFSNSRSEMNVSTLELGDSALYLCATPTDYSNQPQHFGDGTRLSIL.

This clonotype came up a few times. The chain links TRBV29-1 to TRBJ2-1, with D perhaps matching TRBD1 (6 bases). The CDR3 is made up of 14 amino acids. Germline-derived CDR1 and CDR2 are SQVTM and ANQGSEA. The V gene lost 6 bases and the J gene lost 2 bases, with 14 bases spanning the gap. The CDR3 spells CSVPPGTTYNEQFF. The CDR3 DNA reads TGCAGCGTCCCTCCCGGGACAACCTACAATGAGCAGTTCTTC.

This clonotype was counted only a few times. The CDR3 sequence: CASSLDRNNEQFF. CDR3 nucleotide sequence: TGTGCCAGCAGCCTAGACAGAAACAATGAGCAGTTCTTC. This chain links TRBV12-3 or TRBV12-4 with TRBJ2-1; D may be TRBD1 (5 bases). The CDR3 is made up of 13 amino acids. The V end was cut by 6 bases, the J end by 5 bases, with 11 bases between.

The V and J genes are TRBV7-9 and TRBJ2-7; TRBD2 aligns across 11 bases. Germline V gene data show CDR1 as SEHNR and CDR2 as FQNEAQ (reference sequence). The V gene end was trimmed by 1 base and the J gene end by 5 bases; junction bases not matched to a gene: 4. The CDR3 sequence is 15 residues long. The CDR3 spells CASSLGSGGANEQYF. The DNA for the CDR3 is TGTGCCAGCAGCTTAGGTAGCGGGGGGGCCAACGAGCAGTACTTC.

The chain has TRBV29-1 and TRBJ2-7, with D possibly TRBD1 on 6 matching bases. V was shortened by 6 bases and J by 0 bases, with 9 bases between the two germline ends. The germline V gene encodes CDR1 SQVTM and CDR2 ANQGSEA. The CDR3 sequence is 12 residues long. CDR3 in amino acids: CSVQTGSYEQYF. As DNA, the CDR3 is TGCAGCGTGCAGACAGGCTCCTACGAGCAGTACTTC.

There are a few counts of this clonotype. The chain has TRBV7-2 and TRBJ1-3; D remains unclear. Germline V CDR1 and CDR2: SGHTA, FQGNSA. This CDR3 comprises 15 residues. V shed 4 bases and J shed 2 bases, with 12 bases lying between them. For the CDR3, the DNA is TGTGCCAGCAGCTCCACTAGCGATCCTGGAAACACCATATATTTT. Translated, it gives CASSSTSDPGNTIYF. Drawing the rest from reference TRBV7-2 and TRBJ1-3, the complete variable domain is GAGVSQSPSNKVTEKGKDVELRCDPISGHTALYWYRQSLGQGLEFLIYFQGNSAPDKSGLPSDRFSAERTGGSVSTLTIQRTQQEDSAVYLCASSSTSDPGNTIYFGEGSWLTVV.

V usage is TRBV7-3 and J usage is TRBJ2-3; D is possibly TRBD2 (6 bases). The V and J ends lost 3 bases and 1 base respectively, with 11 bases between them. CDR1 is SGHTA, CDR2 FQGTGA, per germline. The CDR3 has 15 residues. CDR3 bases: TGTGCCAGCAGCTTCATTAGCGGCCGCACAGATACGCAGTATTTT. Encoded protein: CASSFISGRTDTQYF.

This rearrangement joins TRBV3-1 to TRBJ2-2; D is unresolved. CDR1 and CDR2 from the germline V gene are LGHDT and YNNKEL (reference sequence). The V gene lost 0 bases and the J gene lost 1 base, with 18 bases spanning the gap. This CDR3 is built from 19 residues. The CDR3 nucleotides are TGTGCCAGCAGCCAAGATAGGCGAGTCCCATCACAGAACACCGGGGAGCTGTTTTTT. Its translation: CASSQDRRVPSQNTGELFF.

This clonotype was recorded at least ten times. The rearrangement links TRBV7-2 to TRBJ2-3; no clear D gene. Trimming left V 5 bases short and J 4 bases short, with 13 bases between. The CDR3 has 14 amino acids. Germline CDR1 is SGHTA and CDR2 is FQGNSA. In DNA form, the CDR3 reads TGTGCCAGCAGCCCGTGGGTGATCGCAGATACGCAGTATTTT. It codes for CASSPWVIADTQYF.

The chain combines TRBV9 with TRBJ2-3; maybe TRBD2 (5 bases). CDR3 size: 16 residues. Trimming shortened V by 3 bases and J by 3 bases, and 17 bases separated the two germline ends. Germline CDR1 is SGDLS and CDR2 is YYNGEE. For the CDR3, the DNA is TGTGCCAGCAGCGAGGAGGTGAGCCTTGGGACAGATACGCAGTATTTT. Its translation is CASSEEVSLGTDTQYF.

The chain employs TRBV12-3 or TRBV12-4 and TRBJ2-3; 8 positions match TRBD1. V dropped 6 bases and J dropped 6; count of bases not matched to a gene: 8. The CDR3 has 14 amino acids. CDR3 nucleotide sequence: TGTGCCAGCAGACCCGACAGGGGCCGGGATACGCAGTATTTT. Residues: CASRPDRGRDTQYF.

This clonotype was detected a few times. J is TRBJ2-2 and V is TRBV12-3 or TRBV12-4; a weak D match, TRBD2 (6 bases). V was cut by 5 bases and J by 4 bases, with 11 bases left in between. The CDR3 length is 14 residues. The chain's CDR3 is CASSPQAGTGELFF. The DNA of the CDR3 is TGTGCCAGCAGTCCCCAAGCGGGCACCGGGGAGCTGTTTTTT.

The CDR3 sequence is CASSFTGETQYF. As DNA, the CDR3 is TGTGCCAGCAGTTTTACCGGGGAGACCCAGTACTTC. The V gene is TRBV12-3 or TRBV12-4, the J gene TRBJ2-5; D is unresolved. The CDR3 runs to 12 residues. Trimming stripped 3 bases from V and 5 bases from J, with 7 bases between.

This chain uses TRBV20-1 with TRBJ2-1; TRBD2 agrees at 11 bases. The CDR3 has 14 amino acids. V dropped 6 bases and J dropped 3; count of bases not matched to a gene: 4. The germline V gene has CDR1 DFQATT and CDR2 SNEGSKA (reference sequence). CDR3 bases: TGCAGTGCGAGACTAGCGGGATTCTACAATGAGCAGTTCTTC. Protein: CSARLAGFYNEQFF.

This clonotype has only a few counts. The CDR3 here is CASSLPGNGYTF. The CDR3 DNA sequence: TGTGCCAGCAGTCTCCCAGGGAATGGCTACACCTTC. The chain links TRBV6-5 to TRBJ1-2; D possibly corresponds to TRBD1 (5 bases). Germline V gene sequence: CDR1 MNHEY, CDR2 SVGAGI. Trimming removed 5 bases from V and 6 bases from J, with 10 bases in between. This CDR3 is built from 12 residues.

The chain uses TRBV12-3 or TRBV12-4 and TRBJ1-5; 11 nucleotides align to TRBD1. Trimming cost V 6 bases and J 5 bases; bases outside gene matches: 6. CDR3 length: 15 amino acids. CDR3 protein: CASSYGTGGHQPQHF. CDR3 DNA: TGTGCCAGCAGCTATGGGACAGGGGGGCATCAGCCCCAGCATTTT.

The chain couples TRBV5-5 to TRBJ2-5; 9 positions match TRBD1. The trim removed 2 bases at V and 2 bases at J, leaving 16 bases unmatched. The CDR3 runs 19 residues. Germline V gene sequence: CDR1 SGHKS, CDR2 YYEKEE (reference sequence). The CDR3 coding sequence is TGTGCCAGCAGCTTACAGCTCCCACAGGGGGCCGCCTTTCAAGAGACCCAGTACTTC. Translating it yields CASSLQLPQGAAFQETQYF.